This TCR beta chain was sequenced for a study of blood T cells in healthy people across ages. Study findings and constraints: Long-lived donors carried more naive CD4+ cells and greater diversity than aged donors. CMV status of donors was not determined, possibly confounding expanded clonotype changes.

Primers used in a second PCR of roughly 7 to 11 cycles were a sample-barcoded 5' primer and a J-beta primer mix. Researchers report that a template-switch adaptor with 12 random nucleotides tagged each cDNA molecule. TCRdb reprocessed the 5' RACE reads via MiXCR and lists one record per CDR3 protein. The table lists roughly 680,000 distinct CDR3 sequences, about 51% of them singletons. A word on this clonotype: Its target is unknown.

Donor samples were obtained from healthy Caucasian individuals from Russia, aged about 6 to 100. V shed 5 bases and J shed 1 base, with 23 bases lying between them. The CDR3 is 18 amino acids. CDR1 is KGHSH and CDR2 is LQKENI in the germline V gene. This clonotype was obtained from a woman of 80 years or more in good health. The specimen was blood. This rearrangement joins TRBV18 to TRBJ2-5; a possible D gene is TRBD2 (6 bases). The CDR3 here is CASSSLGAIRRVQETQYF. The DNA for the CDR3 is TGTGCCAGCTCATCACTCGGTGCCATCCGGAGGGTCCAAGAGACCCAGTACTTC.